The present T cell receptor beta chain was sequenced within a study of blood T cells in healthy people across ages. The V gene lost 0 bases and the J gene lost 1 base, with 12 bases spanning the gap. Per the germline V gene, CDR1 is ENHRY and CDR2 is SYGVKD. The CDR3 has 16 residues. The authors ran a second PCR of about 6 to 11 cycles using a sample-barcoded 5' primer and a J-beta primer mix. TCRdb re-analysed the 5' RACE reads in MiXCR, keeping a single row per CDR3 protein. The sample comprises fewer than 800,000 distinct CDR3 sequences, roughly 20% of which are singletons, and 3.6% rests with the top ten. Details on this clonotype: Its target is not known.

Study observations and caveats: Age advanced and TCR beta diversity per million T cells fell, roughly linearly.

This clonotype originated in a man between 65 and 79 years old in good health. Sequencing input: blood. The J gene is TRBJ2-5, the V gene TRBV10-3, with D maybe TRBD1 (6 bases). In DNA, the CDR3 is TGTGCCATCAGTGAGTCTACTGGGGGCCCCCAAGAGACCCAGTACTTC. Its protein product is CAISESTGGPQETQYF.